This T cell receptor (beta chain) derives from a study of memory CD4+ T cells and cytomegalovirus serostatus. Findings and caveats of the study: 67 of 164 known CMV-associated TCRbeta sequences appeared in CD4+ memory. CMV serostatus prediction reached median AUC around 0.94, or 0.89 with US-trained model.

As to this clone: Its antigen is unidentified.

Per the study methods: Out-of-frame sequences were removed, leaving some 2 million distinct TCRbeta sequences. Libraries were prepared by immunoSEQ multiplex PCR; TCRdb keeps only in-frame clonotypes and omits some of them. Clone size and the V and J calls come from that table; the DNA yielded D and trimming. The sample yields approximately 88,000 clones, roughly 80% seen once. Single viable CD3+CD4+CD8-CD45RO+ cells were sorted as the memory CD4+ T cells. Positive selection with CD4 microbeads enriched total CD4+ T cells. This CDR3 is built from 13 residues. The ends were cut back, 2 bases at V and 1 base at J, with 5 bases in the middle. Germline CDR1 reads SGHDN; CDR2 reads FVKESK.

Sample: memory CD4+ T cells from blood. This chain connects TRBV14 to TRBJ1-1, with unresolved D. The TCR sequence derives from an adult in good health and CMV-seropositive. CDR3 in amino acids: CASSQQPNTEAFF. The CDR3 DNA is TGTGCCAGCAGCCAACAACCGAACACTGAAGCTTTCTTT.